The rows below give T cell receptor beta chains drawn from one sample of a study of cytomegalovirus exposure and HLA in healthy donors. The method was immunoSEQ multiplex PCR; TCRdb's version includes in-frame clones alone and lacks a portion of them. The table has around 180,000 clones, 75% to 85% seen once. Sequencing was done on a sample of PBMCs. Receptors were obtained from a woman aged 45 to 65 in good health and CMV-seronegative. Each CDR3 is given with its conserved first and last residue. Fields, in order: V gene, J gene, D gene, CDR3 DNA, CDR3 protein. The D gene is left open where the match is weak.

V gene: TRBV9
J gene: TRBJ1-1
D gene: -
CDR3 DNA: TGTGCCAGCAGGGGGAGGGGGACTGAAGCTTTCTTT
CDR3 protein: CASRGRGTEAFF

V gene: TRBV10-3
J gene: TRBJ1-4
D gene: -
CDR3 DNA: TGTGCCATCAGTGAGTCATCAGCGGCAACTAATGAAAAACTGTTTTTT
CDR3 protein: CAISESSAATNEKLFF

V gene: TRBV9
J gene: TRBJ1-2
D gene: -
CDR3 DNA: TGTGCCAGCAGCGCGACTATAACCGAGACGGGAAGCAGCGGCTACACCTTC
CDR3 protein: CASSATITETGSSGYTF

V gene: TRBV5-1
J gene: TRBJ2-1
D gene: TRBD2
CDR3 DNA: TGCGCCAGCAGCTTAGGCGGGAGGCACCGCAATGAGCAGTTCTTC
CDR3 protein: CASSLGGRHRNEQFF

V gene: TRBV7-2
J gene: TRBJ1-2
D gene: -
CDR3 DNA: TGTGCCAGCAGCCTCGGGGTGGGCAGCCCTAACTATGGCTACACCTTC
CDR3 protein: CASSLGVGSPNYGYTF

V gene: TRBV19
J gene: TRBJ2-4
D gene: TRBD2
CDR3 DNA: TGTGCCAGTAATCCTAGCGGGAGGGCCAAAAACATTCAGTACTTC
CDR3 protein: CASNPSGRAKNIQYF

V gene: TRBV7-3
J gene: TRBJ2-3
D gene: -
CDR3 DNA: TGTGCCAGCAGCTTAAGGGCAGCTGAAACAGATACGCAGTATTTT
CDR3 protein: CASSLRAAETDTQYF

V gene: TRBV9
J gene: TRBJ1-1
D gene: TRBD1
CDR3 DNA: TGTGCCAGCAGCGTAGGCGGACAGGGGAACACTGAAGCTTTCTTT
CDR3 protein: CASSVGGQGNTEAFF

V gene: TRBV5-1
J gene: TRBJ2-1
D gene: TRBD2
CDR3 DNA: TGCGCCAGCAGCTTTAGCGGGGACTCCTACAATGAGCAGTTCTTC
CDR3 protein: CASSFSGDSYNEQFF

V gene: TRBV18
J gene: TRBJ1-4
D gene: TRBD1
CDR3 DNA: TGTGCCAGCTCACCTCAGACAGGGGCGAATGAAAAACTGTTTTTT
CDR3 protein: CASSPQTGANEKLFF

V gene: TRBV2
J gene: TRBJ1-1
D gene: TRBD1
CDR3 DNA: TGTGCCAGCAGCGGGACAGCTGGAGCTTTCTTT
CDR3 protein: CASSGTAGAFF

V gene: TRBV7-2
J gene: TRBJ1-1
D gene: -
CDR3 DNA: TGTGCCAGCAGCTTAGCGGGGAACAGGGCCGAAGCTTTCTTT
CDR3 protein: CASSLAGNRAEAFF

V gene: TRBV13
J gene: TRBJ2-7
D gene: TRBD2
CDR3 DNA: TGTGCCAGCAGCTTAGGTGAGGCGGGAGGTCCCTACGAGCAGTACTTC
CDR3 protein: CASSLGEAGGPYEQYF

V gene: TRBV5-4
J gene: TRBJ2-2
D gene: TRBD2
CDR3 DNA: TGTGCCAGCAGCTTGGCCGGAGCGGGAGGGCCGGTCACCGGGGAGCTGTTTTTT
CDR3 protein: CASSLAGAGGPVTGELFF

V gene: TRBV5-8
J gene: TRBJ2-5
D gene: -
CDR3 DNA: TGTGCCAGCAGCCCCCTCGGGACCCAGTACTTC
CDR3 protein: CASSPLGTQYF

V gene: TRBV28
J gene: TRBJ2-2
D gene: TRBD1
CDR3 DNA: TGTGCCAGCAGGCCCCGACAGGGGAACACCGGGGAGCTGTTTTTT
CDR3 protein: CASRPRQGNTGELFF